The subject of this entry is one TCR beta chain. The J segment lost 7 bases and the V segment lost 3 bases, leaving 6 bases of the junction unmatched. This CDR3 spans 13 amino acids. Germline assignment: CDR1 SGDLS and CDR2 YYNGEE. Healthy donors had no documented immune events, such as infections, while sampled. Assay: immunoSEQ multiplex PCR; the TCRdb copy retains only in-frame clones and omits some. This table has more than 45,000 clones, about 85% appearing once. The source of the sample is a study of identifying expanded T cells in peripheral blood. The V call is TRBV9, the J call TRBJ1-2; 7 bases line up with TRBD1. Specimen: blood. This clonotype was obtained from a person aged 18 to 75 in good health. The CDR3 sequence is CASSDTGVGGYTF. CDR3 nucleotides: TGTGCCAGCAGCGATACAGGGGTCGGTGGCTACACCTTC.